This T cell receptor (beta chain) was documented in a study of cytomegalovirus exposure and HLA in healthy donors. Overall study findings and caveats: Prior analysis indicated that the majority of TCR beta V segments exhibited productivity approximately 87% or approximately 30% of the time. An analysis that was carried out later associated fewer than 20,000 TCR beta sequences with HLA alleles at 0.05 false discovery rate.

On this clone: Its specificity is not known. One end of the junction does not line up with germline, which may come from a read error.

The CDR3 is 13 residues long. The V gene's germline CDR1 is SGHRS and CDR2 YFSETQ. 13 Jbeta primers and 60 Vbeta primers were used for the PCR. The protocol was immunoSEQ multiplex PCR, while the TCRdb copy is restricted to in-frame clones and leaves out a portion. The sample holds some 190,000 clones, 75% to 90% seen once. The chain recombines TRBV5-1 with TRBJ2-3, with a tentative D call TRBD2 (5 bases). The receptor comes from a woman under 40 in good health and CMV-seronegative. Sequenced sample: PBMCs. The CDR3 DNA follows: TGCGCCAGCAGCTTGGTGCCGGACTCAATACCCGATTTT. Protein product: CASSLVPDSIPDF.